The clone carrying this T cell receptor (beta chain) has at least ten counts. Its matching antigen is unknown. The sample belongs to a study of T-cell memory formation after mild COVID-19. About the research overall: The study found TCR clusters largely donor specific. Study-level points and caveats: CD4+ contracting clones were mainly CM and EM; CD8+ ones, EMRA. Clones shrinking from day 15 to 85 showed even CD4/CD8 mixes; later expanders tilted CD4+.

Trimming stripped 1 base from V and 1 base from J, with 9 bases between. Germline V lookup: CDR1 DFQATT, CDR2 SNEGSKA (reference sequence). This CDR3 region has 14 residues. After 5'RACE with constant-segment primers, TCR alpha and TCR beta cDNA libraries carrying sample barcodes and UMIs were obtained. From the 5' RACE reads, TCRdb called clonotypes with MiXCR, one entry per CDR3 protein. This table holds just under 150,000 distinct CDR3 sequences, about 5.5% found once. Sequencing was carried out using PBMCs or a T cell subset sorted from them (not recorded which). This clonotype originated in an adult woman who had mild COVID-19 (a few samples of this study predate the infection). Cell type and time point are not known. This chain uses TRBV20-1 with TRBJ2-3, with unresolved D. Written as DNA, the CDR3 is TGCAGTGCTAGAGCCCAGCCGGGCACAGATACGCAGTATTTT. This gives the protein CSARAQPGTDTQYF.